This is a list of T cell receptor beta chains from one sample in a study of blood T cells in healthy people across ages. TCRdb itself ran the 5' RACE reads through MiXCR, one entry per CDR3 protein. Among around 990,000 distinct CDR3 sequences listed, less than 25% were seen once. The sample was also linked to a second study, of T cells of mothers and their children.

The material sequenced was blood. Receptors were obtained from a girl aged 2-15 years in good health. The CDR3 runs from the conserved cysteine through the conserved F or W. Fields, in order: clone size, D gene, J gene, V gene, CDR3 protein, CDR3 DNA. D genes are given only for firm matches. The size entry is marked missing in some rows and otherwise reads once, few, many or a size class.

few	TRBD1	TRBJ2-1	TRBV6-1	CASSDMDRRYNNEQFF	TGTGCCAGCAGTGACATGGACAGGCGGTATAACAATGAGCAGTTCTTC
NA	TRBD1	TRBJ2-1	TRBV12-3/TRBV12-4	CASSDRDFYNEQFF	TGTGCCAGCAGCGACAGGGATTTTTACAATGAGCAGTTCTTC
few	NA	TRBJ2-1	TRBV7-3	CASSLTVGDEQFF	TGTGCCAGCAGCTTAACTGTAGGGGATGAGCAGTTCTTC
few	NA	TRBJ2-5	TRBV28	CASSPDKDPTGEQYF	TGTGCCAGCAGTCCAGATAAAGACCCTACGGGAGAGCAGTACTTC
once	NA	TRBJ2-5	TRBV21-1	CASSKEAGAYGTQYF	TGTGCCAGCAGCAAAGAGGCGGGAGCCTACGGGACCCAGTACTTC
few	NA	TRBJ2-1	TRBV11-2	CASSFLPLSNGTYNEQFF	TGTGCCAGCAGCTTTCTCCCCCTTTCAAATGGAACCTACAATGAGCAGTTCTTC
NA	NA	TRBJ1-2	TRBV2	CASSGYLGTPVSNTF	TGTGCCAGCAGTGGGTACCTCGGGACCCCAGTTTCGAACACCTTC
NA	NA	TRBJ2-7	TRBV28	CATTATHEQYF	TGTGCCACGACAGCTACCCACGAGCAGTACTTC
NA	NA	TRBJ2-3	TRBV4-1	CASSQDRLERGTDTQYF	TGCGCCAGCAGCCAAGATCGCCTCGAGAGGGGCACAGATACGCAGTATTTT
NA	NA	TRBJ1-1	TRBV28	CASHTLLDSEAFF	TGTGCCAGCCACACCCTCCTGGACAGTGAAGCTTTCTTT
NA	TRBD2	TRBJ2-1	TRBV11-1	CASSLPPWRGRNEQFF	TGTGCCAGCAGCTTACCCCCGTGGCGGGGGAGGAATGAGCAGTTCTTC
few	NA	TRBJ1-1	TRBV7-2	CASSSLWGTEAFF	TGTGCCAGCAGCTCCCTCTGGGGCACTGAAGCTTTCTTT
NA	TRBD1	TRBJ2-7	TRBV6-6	CASSYSRGTVTYEQYF	TGTGCCAGCAGTTACTCGAGAGGGACAGTAACCTACGAGCAGTACTTC
NA	NA	TRBJ2-5	TRBV18	CASSPAEQPRETQYF	TGTGCCAGCTCACCAGCGGAACAGCCTCGGGAGACCCAGTACTTC
NA	NA	TRBJ2-3	TRBV11-3	CASSPVVSADTQYF	TGTGCCAGCAGCCCTGTGGTCAGCGCAGATACGCAGTATTTT
few	TRBD2	TRBJ2-2	TRBV10-3	CATTPGGEAGELFF	TGTGCCACCACACCGGGGGGAGAGGCTGGGGAGCTGTTTTTT
few	NA	TRBJ2-1	TRBV29-1	CSVVGRVNRNEQFF	TGCAGCGTTGTCGGCAGGGTAAATCGAAATGAGCAGTTCTTC
NA	NA	TRBJ2-3	TRBV29-1	CSVEGPIGTDTQYF	TGCAGCGTTGAAGGCCCCATCGGCACAGATACGCAGTATTTT
NA	NA	TRBJ2-5	TRBV28	CASSSRTDWTETQYF	TGTGCCAGCAGTTCTCGGACGGACTGGACAGAGACCCAGTACTTC